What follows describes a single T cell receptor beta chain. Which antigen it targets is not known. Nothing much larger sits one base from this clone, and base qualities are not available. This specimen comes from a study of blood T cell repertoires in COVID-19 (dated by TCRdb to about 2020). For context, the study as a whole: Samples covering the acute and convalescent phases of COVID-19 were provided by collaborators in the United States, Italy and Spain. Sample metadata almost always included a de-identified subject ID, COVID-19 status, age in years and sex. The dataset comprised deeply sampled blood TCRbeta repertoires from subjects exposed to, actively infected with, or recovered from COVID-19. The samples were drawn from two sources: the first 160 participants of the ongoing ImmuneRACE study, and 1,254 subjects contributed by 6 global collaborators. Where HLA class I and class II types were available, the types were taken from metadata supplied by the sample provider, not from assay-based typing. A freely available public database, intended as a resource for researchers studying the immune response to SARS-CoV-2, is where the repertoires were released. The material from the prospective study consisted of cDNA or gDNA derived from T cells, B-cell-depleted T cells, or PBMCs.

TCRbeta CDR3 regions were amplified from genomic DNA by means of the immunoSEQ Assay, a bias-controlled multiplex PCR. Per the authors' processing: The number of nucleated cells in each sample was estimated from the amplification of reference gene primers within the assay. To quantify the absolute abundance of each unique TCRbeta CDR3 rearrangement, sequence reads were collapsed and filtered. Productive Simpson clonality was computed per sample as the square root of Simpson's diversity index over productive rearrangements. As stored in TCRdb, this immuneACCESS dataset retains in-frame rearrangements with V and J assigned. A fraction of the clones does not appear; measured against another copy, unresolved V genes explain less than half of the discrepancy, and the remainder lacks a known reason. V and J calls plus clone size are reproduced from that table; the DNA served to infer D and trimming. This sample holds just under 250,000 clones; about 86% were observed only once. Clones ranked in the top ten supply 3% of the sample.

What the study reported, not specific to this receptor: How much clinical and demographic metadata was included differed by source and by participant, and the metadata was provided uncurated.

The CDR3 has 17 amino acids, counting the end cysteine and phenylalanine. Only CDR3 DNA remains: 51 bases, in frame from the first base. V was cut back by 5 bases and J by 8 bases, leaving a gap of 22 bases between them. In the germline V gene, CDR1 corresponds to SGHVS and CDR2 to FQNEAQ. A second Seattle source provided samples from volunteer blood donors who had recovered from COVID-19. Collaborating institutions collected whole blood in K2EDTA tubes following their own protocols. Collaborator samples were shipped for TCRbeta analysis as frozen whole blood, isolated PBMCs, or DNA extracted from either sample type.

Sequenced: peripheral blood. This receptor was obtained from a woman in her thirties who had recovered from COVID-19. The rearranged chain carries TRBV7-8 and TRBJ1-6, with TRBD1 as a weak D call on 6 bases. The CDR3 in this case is CASSVVGTLVSYSPLHF. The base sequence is TGTGCCAGCAGCGTAGTGGGGACACTCGTCTCGTATTCACCCCTCCACTTT.